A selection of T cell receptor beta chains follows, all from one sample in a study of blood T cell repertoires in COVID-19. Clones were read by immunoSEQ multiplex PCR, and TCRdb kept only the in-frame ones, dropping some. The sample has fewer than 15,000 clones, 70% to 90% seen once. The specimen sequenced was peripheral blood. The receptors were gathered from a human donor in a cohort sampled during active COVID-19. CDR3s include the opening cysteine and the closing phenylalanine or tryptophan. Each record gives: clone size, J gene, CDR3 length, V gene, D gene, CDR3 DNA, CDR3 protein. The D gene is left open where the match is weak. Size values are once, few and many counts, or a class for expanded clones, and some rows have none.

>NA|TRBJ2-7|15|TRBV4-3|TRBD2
TGCGCCAGCAGCCAAGCGACTAGCGGTTTTGGCGAGCAGTACTTC
CASSQATSGFGEQYF
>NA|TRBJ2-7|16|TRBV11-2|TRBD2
TGTGCCAGCAGGACCGTGGGAGGGAGAACCCACCACGAGCAGTACTTC
CASRTVGGRTHHEQYF
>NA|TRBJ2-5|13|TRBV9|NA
TGTGCCAGCAGCGTAGGACTTTGGGAGACCCAGTACTTC
CASSVGLWETQYF
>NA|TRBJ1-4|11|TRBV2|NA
TGTGCCAGCATCAGGGATGAAAAACTGTTTTTT
CASIRDEKLFF
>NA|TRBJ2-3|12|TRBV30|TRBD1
TGTGCCTGGAGCACAGGGGCAGATACGCAGTATTTT
CAWSTGADTQYF
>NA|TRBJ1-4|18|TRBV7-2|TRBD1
TGTGCCAGCAGCCCGGGACAGGGATTCGTAAATGCTAATGAAAAACTGTTTTTT
CASSPGQGFVNANEKLFF
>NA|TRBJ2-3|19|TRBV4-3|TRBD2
TGCGCCAGCAGCCAAGTGAAGGGACTAGCGGGGGGCCGGACAGATACGCAGTATTTT
CASSQVKGLAGGRTDTQYF
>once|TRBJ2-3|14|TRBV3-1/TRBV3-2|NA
TGTGCCAGCAGCCAAACTAGAGGGCTAGATACGCAGTATTTT
CASSQTRGLDTQYF
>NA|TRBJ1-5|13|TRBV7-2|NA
TGTGCCAGCAGCCCTCAGGGAAATCAGCCCCAGCATTTT
CASSPQGNQPQHF
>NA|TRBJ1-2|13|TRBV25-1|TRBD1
TGTGCCAGTAGTCTCTCAGGGGGCTATGGCTACACCTTC
CASSLSGGYGYTF
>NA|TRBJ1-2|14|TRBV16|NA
TGTGCCAGCAGCCAATCCGTCGGGGGGTATGGCTACACCTTC
CASSQSVGGYGYTF